These T cell receptor beta chains were read from a single sample in a study of shared clonotypes between healthy human individuals. TCRdb's copy holds only in-frame clones and misses some; the assay was immunoSEQ multiplex PCR. This table holds about 2.4 million clones, approximately 93% found once. The source material was naive CD4+ T cells from PBMCs. These receptors all stem from a man aged 18 to 30 in good health. Some clones in this sample may be carry-over from other donors' samples. Each CDR3 is given with its conserved first and last residue. The D gene is left open where the match is weak. Size values are once, few and many counts, or a class for expanded clones, and some rows have none.

>.|TRBJ2-5|15|.|TRBV5-4
TGTGCCAGCAGAGCGACCTCAGGGCCGCAAGAGACCCAGTACTTC
CASRATSGPQETQYF
>.|TRBJ2-5|12|TRBD1|TRBV29-1
TGCAGCGTTTCACAGGGGCATGAGACCCAGTACTTC
CSVSQGHETQYF
>.|TRBJ2-2|14|TRBD2|TRBV28
TGTGCCACCCTGACTAGCGGGAAAACCGGGGAGCTGTTTTTT
CATLTSGKTGELFF
>.|TRBJ1-2|13|.|TRBV19
TGTGCCAGTAGCTTAGGGACTCTTTATGGCTACACCTTC
CASSLGTLYGYTF
>.|TRBJ1-1|14|.|TRBV5-1
TGCGCCAGCAGCCCGGGGGGTCAGGGCCTTGAAGCTTTCTTT
CASSPGGQGLEAFF
>.|TRBJ2-1|11|.|TRBV6-6
TGTGCCAGCAGTTATAAGGGGTTACAGTTCTTC
CASSYKGLQFF
>.|TRBJ2-1|17|.|TRBV19
TGTGCCAGTAGTACCCGACCATTAGGGGGGGCCCTGAAGGGGCAGTTCTTC
CASSTRPLGGALKGQFF
>.|TRBJ2-2|13|.|TRBV28
TGTGCCAGCAGTTTTAAGTGGGGAGGGGAGCTGTTTTTT
CASSFKWGGELFF
>.|TRBJ2-3|16|.|TRBV5-4
TGTGCCAGCAGCTTGGGACAGCGACCTAGCACAGATACGCAGTATTTT
CASSLGQRPSTDTQYF
>.|TRBJ1-5|14|.|TRBV15
TGTGCCACCAGCAGAGACAGGGACAATCAGCCCCAGCATTTT
CATSRDRDNQPQHF
>.|TRBJ1-3|13|.|TRBV4-1
TGCGCCAGCAGCCAAGATGAGGGCGCCTACATATATTTT
CASSQDEGAYIYF
>.|TRBJ1-2|13|.|TRBV29-1
TGCAGCGAAGAACGGACAAGGGGCTATGGCTACACCTTC
CSEERTRGYGYTF
>.|TRBJ2-7|17|.|TRBV4-1
TGCGCCAGCAGCCAAGTTTCGGTGCCAGGGCACTCCTACGAGCAGTACTTC
CASSQVSVPGHSYEQYF
>.|TRBJ1-6|13|.|TRBV6-1
TGTGCCAGCACCCAAAGGAATAATTCACCCCTCCACTTT
CASTQRNNSPLHF
>.|TRBJ2-4|13|.|TRBV5-1
TGCGCCAGCAGCAATGCACAGGAAAACATTCAGTACTTC
CASSNAQENIQYF
>.|TRBJ1-2|15|TRBD1|TRBV5-6
TGTGCCACCGCACCTACTAACAGGGGGAACTCTGGCTACACCTTC
CATAPTNRGNSGYTF
>once|TRBJ2-7|14|.|TRBV7-2
TGTGCCAGCAGCTTAGGCGCTGCAGCCTACGAGCAGTACTTC
CASSLGAAAYEQYF
>.|TRBJ1-5|14|.|TRBV19
TGTGCCAGTAGTATACAGGGATTCAATCAGCCCCAGCATTTT
CASSIQGFNQPQHF
>.|TRBJ2-3|13|.|TRBV6-5
TGTGCCACCCGACAGACAGGTTTAGATACGCAGTATTTT
CATRQTGLDTQYF
>.|TRBJ2-3|14|.|TRBV7-2
TGTGCCAGTAGTCTCGCATGGTTAGGAGATACGCAGTATTTT
CASSLAWLGDTQYF
>once|TRBJ2-1|16|.|TRBV21-1
TGTGCCAGCAGCAAGGGGGGATCCTGCTCCTACAATGAGCAGTTCTTC
CASSKGGSCSYNEQFF
>once|TRBJ2-2|18|TRBD1|TRBV11-1
TGTGCCAGCAGCTTACTCGTTGGCGGGACAGGGGGCACCGGGGAGCTGTTTTTT
CASSLLVGGTGGTGELFF
>.|TRBJ2-1|18|.|TRBV10-3
TGTGCCATCAGTGAGTCGAGGGTAAGGGGACTTTACTACAATGAGCAGTTCTTC
CAISESRVRGLYYNEQFF
>.|TRBJ1-2|13|.|TRBV2
TGTGCCAGCAGTGAAGTTGGGGGGGCCGGCTACACCTTC
CASSEVGGAGYTF
>.|TRBJ1-2|14|.|TRBV18
TGTGCCAGCTCACCGGACCGGGGAGGGGATGGCTACACCTTC
CASSPDRGGDGYTF
>.|TRBJ2-7|15|.|TRBV19
TGTGCCAGTAGTCGTGGACAGGGAGGGGGCTACGAGCAGTACTTC
CASSRGQGGGYEQYF
>.|TRBJ2-2|11|.|TRBV19
TGTGCCAGTAGATATCCCGGGGAGCTGTTTTTT
CASRYPGELFF
>.|TRBJ2-5|15|TRBD2|TRBV6-5
TGTGCCAGCAGTTACGGCGCGGGAGGGCCAGAGACCCAGTACTTC
CASSYGAGGPETQYF